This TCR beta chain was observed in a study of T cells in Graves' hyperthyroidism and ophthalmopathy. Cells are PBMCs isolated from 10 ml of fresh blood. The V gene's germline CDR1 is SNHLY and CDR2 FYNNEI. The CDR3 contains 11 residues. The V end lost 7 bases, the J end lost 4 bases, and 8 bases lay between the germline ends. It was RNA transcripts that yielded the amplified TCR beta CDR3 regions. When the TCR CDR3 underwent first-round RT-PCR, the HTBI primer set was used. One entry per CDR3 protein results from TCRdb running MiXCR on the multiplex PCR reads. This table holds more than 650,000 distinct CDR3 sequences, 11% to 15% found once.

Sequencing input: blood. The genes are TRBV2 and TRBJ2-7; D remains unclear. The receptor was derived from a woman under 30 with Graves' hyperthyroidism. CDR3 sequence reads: CASMSGYEQYF. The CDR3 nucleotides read TGTGCCAGCATGAGTGGTTACGAGCAGTACTTC. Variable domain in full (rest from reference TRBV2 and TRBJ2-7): EPEVTQTPSHQVTQMGQEVILRCVPISNHLYFYWYRQILGQKVEFLVSFYNNEISEKSEIFDDQFSVERPDGSNFTLKIRSTKLEDSAMYFCASMSGYEQYFGPGTRLTVT.